This TCR beta chain appears in the sequencing data of a study of immune cell composition in non-small cell lung cancer (dated by TCRdb to the late 2010s). Background on the whole study: Histologic subtype was assigned using H&E plus p63, CK5, Napsin A and TTF-1 immunohistochemistry, mainly lung adenocarcinoma or squamous cell carcinoma. Using Adaptive Biotechnologies, the researchers ran TCR-beta sequencing on around 35 paired NSCLC tumour and non-adjacent lung specimens, along with some 25 tumour-only specimens. In supplementary cohort #1, which comprised more than eight lung adenocarcinoma cases, paired tumour/lung TCR-beta sequencing was performed and TIL populations were generated so that tumour reactivity could be assessed. Several tumour specimens that had TCR-beta data belonged to rare histological subtypes and were left out of the subtype comparisons. Findings and caveats that apply to the study as a whole: No significant correlation was found between smoking pack-years and tumour TCR-beta clonality. In 9 to 11 adenocarcinoma cases, a strong correlation was found between maximal tumour-associated clone frequency and TIL tumour reactivity, whereas no such correlation was found between overall clonality and TIL tumour reactivity. Nearly half of NSCLC cases had tumour-associated clones >0.5%, found in 25% to 35% of adenocarcinomas compared with around 79% of squamous carcinomas. Only ten or so cases were included in the reactivity cohort, and sequence sharing between tumour-reactive clones and the dominant in vivo tumour-associated clones was not shown.

Normal lung samples came from the same patient and were non-adjacent lung tissue collected as far from the tumour as possible, with a minimum distance of 3 cm. Genomic DNA was extracted with the QIAamp DNA kit from frozen aliquots of unsorted single-cell suspensions. Tissues arrived within 2 hours after resection and were immediately processed into single-cell suspensions. Tissue was mechanically dissociated and enzymatically digested with DNase I, collagenase I and hyaluronidase for approximately 31 minutes at 37 °C, then filtered and RBC-lysed. TCR-beta CDR3 regions were amplified from genomic DNA by a two-step multiplex PCR, with the second step adding Illumina-compatible adaptors. TCR-beta immunosequencing was carried out on an Illumina platform through the commercial immunoSEQ service. As for the original processing: Repertoires were summarised as Top 10 Clones, the percentage of T-cell templates from the ten most frequent sequences, and productive clonality. Productive clonality had a range of 0 to 1, where 1 means a monoclonal population. Using log10 scatter plots, tumour-associated clones were identified as sequences that made up at least 0.1% of tumour T-cell templates yet were absent from the matched non-adjacent lung. Two-group comparisons used Student's t-tests, stages used ANOVA, and relationships used linear regression, analysed in GraphPad Prism7 and R. The immuneACCESS repertoire file appears here via TCRdb, limited to in-frame rearrangements. These files lack a portion of the clones; in checked studies, under half of the deficit traces to unresolved V genes, and the cause of the others is not known. V and J calls and clone size are as listed in that table; D and trimming were resolved from the DNA. In all, the sample holds 5,000 to 7,000 clones, and 60% to 80% of those were seen once. The leading ten clones occupy almost 6.5% of the sample.

About this clone: Its antigen is unknown. No much larger clone exists at a distance of one base, and base qualities are not known.

In the germline V gene, CDR1 corresponds to SGHRS and CDR2 to YFSETQ. CDR3 length: 16 amino acids, cysteine to phenylalanine. Left in the record is the CDR3 DNA by itself, 48 bases read in frame from the first base. At the junction V is shortened by 4 bases and J by 3 bases; bases outside the gene matches: 6. Recombination connected TRBV5-1 to TRBJ2-2; 10 bases in between match TRBD1. The sequence came from a human donor with non-small cell lung cancer. Sequenced input: non-adjacent lung tissue. Read as DNA, the sequence is TGCGCCAGCAGCACCCGACAGGGGGCGTACACCGGGGAGCTGTTTTTT. This sequence encodes CASSTRQGAYTGELFF.